The T cell receptor (beta chain) under discussion was sequenced for a study of blood T cell repertoires in COVID-19. Overall study: PBMCs, B-cell-depleted T cells, or T cells were the source of the cDNA or gDNA that made up the material.

Generated by immunoSEQ multiplex PCR, the TCRdb table keeps only in-frame clones and is missing some. The repertoire has around 100,000 clones, 70% to 90% of them found once; the top ten carry under 4%. The clonotype originates from a man aged 35-49 years with acute or convalescent COVID-19. Sample: peripheral blood.

The CDR3 protein is CASSRLAGSYEQYF. The CDR3 bases are TGCGCCAGCAGCCGACTAGCGGGGTCCTACGAGCAGTACTTC. V is TRBV4-1 and J is TRBJ2-7; TRBD2 matches 11 bases. This CDR3 has 14 amino acids. Losses at the gene ends were 4 bases for V and 1 base for J; bases not matched to a gene: 0. From germline, CDR1 is MGHRA and CDR2 YSYEKL.